This T cell receptor (beta chain) appears in the sequencing data of a study of response to subunit inactivated influenza vaccine. Each CDR3 protein is one row after TCRdb ran MiXCR on the RT-PCR reads. The table shows 700,000 to 900,000 distinct CDR3 sequences, with about 20% occurring only once. There are a few counts of this clonotype. Its cognate antigen is unknown. Trimming took 4 bases from V and 3 from J, leaving 18 bases between them. The germline V gene encodes CDR1 LNHNV and CDR2 YYDKDF (reference sequence). The CDR3 runs to 16 residues. The study, taken as a whole, reports: The authors suggested that few new T cells are recruited per seasonal influenza vaccination.

This sample comprised PBMCs from blood, obtained 5 to 6 days after vaccination. The chain recombines TRBV15 with TRBJ2-5; D is uncertain. The receptor's source is a man in his forties or fifties who received an inactivated influenza vaccine. The CDR3 reads CATSIDGTTPEETQYF. DNA for the CDR3: TGTGCCACCAGCATCGACGGTACCACCCCTGAAGAGACCCAGTACTTC.